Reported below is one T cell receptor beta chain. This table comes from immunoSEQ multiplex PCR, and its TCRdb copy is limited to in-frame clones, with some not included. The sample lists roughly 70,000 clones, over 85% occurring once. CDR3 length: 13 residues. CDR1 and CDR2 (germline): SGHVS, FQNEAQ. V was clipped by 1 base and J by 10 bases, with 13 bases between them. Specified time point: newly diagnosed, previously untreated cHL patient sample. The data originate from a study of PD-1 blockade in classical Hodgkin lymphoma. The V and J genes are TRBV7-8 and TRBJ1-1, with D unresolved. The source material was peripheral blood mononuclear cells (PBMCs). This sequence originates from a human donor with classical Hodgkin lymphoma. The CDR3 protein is CASSLDGGRGAFF. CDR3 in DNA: TGTGCCAGCAGCTTAGATGGTGGCCGAGGAGCTTTCTTT.